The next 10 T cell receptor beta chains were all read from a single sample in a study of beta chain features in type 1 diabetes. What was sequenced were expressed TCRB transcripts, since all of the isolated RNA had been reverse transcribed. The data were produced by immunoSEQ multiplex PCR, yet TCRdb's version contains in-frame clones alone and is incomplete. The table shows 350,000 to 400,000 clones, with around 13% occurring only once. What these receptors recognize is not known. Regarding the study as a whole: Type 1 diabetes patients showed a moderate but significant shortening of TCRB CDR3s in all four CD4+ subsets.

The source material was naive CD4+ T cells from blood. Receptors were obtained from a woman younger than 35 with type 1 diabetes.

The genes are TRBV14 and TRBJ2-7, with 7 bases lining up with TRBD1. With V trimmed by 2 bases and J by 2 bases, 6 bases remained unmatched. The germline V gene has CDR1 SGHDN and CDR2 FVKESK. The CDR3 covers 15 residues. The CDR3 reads CASSQSRDSPYEQYF. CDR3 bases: TGTGCCAGCAGCCAAAGCCGGGACAGCCCCTACGAGCAGTACTTC.

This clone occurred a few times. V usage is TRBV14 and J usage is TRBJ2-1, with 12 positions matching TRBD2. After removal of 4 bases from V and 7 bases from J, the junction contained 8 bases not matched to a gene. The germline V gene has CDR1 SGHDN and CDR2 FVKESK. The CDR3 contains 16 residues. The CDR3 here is CASSPWTSGEDNEQFF. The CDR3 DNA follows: TGTGCCAGCAGCCCGTGGACTAGCGGGGAGGATAATGAGCAGTTCTTC.

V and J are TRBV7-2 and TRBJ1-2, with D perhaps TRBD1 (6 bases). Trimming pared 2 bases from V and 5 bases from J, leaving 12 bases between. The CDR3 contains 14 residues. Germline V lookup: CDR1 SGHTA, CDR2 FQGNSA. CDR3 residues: CASSLLGAWYGYTF. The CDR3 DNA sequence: TGTGCCAGCAGCTTACTGGGGGCGTGGTATGGCTACACCTTC.

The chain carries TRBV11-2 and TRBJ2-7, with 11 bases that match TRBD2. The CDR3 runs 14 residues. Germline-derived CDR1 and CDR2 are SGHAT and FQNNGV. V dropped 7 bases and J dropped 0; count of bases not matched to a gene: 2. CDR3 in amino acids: CASTGLAASYEQYF. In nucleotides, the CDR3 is TGTGCCAGCACGGGACTAGCGGCCTCCTACGAGCAGTACTTC.

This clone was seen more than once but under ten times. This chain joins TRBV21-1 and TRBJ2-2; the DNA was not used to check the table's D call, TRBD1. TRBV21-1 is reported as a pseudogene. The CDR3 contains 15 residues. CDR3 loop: CASSKRQGSTGELFF. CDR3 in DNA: TGTGCCAGCAGCAAACGTCAGGGAAGCACCGGGGAGCTGTTTTTT.

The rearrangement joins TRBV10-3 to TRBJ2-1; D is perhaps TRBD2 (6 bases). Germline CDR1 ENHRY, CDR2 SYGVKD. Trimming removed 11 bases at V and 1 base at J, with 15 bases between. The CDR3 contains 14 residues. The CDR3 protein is CASLRDSSYNEQFF. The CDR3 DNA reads TGTGCCTCTCTCCGGGACTCTTCCTACAATGAGCAGTTCTTC.

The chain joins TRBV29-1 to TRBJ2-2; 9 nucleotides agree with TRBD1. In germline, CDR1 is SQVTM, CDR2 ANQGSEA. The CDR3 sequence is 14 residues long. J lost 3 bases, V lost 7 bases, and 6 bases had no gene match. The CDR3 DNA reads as TGCAGCGCTAGGACAGGGGAACACACCGGGGAGCTGTTTTTT. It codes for CSARTGEHTGELFF.

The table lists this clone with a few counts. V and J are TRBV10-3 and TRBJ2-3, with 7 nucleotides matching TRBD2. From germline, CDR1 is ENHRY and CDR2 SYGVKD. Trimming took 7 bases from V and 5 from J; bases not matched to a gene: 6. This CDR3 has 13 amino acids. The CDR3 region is CAIMGGGGDTQYF. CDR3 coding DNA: TGTGCCATCATGGGCGGGGGAGGAGATACGCAGTATTTT.

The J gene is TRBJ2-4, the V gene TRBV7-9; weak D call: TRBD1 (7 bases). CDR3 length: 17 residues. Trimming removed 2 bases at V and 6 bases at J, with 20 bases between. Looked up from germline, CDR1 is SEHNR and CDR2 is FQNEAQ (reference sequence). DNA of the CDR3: TGTGCCAGCAGCTTATCGGTTGGAGGGGGCATGGGAAACATTCAGTACTTC. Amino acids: CASSLSVGGGMGNIQYF.

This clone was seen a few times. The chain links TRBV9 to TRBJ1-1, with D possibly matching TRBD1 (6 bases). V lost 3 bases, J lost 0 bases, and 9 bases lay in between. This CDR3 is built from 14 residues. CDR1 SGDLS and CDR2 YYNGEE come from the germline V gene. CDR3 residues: CASSADRVNTEAFF. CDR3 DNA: TGTGCCAGCAGCGCGGACAGAGTGAACACTGAAGCTTTCTTT. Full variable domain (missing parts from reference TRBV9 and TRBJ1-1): DSGVTQTPKHLITATGQRVTLRCSPRSGDLSVYWYQQSLDQGLQFLIQYYNGEERAKGNILERFSAQQFPDLHSELNLSSLELGDSALYFCASSADRVNTEAFFGQGTRLTVV.